The 31 T cell receptor beta chains reported below all come from one sample, sequenced in a study of a mutant IDH1 vaccine in newly diagnosed glioma. Libraries were prepared by immunoSEQ multiplex PCR; TCRdb keeps only in-frame clonotypes and omits some of them. This table holds 65,000 or so clones, about 85% found once. Noted time point: week 23, last vaccination. Vaccination comprised doses that each held 300 ug of mutant IDH1 20-mer peptide, plus topical imiquimod. Their antigen targets remain unknown. Material: PBMCs, obtained from a glioma patient whose treatment included an IDH1 peptide vaccine. The receptors shown here come from a man aged 25-45 years with glioma.

Only one count was recorded for this clone. The chain carries TRBV14 and TRBJ2-7; no definite D call. Trimming took off 2 bases at V and 2 bases at J, with 10 bases between the two ends. Germline assignment: CDR1 SGHDN and CDR2 FVKESK. The CDR3 runs to 14 residues. The CDR3 nucleotides read TGTGCCAGCAGCCAATATACCTGGACCTACGAGCAGTACTTC. Translation: CASSQYTWTYEQYF. The full variable domain, with the rest looked up from reference TRBV14 and TRBJ2-7, is EAGVTQFPSHSVIEKGQTVTLRCDPISGHDNLYWYRRVMGKEIKFLLHFVKESKQDESGMPNNRFLAERTGGTYSTLKVQPAELEDSGVYFCASSQYTWTYEQYFGPGTRLTVT.

The chain couples TRBV4-1 to TRBJ1-5, with TRBD1 as a possible D gene (6 bases). The V end was cut by 3 bases, the J end by 6 bases, with 21 bases between. The CDR3 extends over 17 amino acids. Per germline, CDR1 MGHRA and CDR2 YSYEKL. The CDR3 sequence is CASSQGGARDITQPQHF. Written as DNA, the CDR3 is TGCGCCAGCAGCCAGGGTGGGGCGCGGGACATTACTCAGCCCCAGCATTTT.

The CDR3 reads CASRQLAGGNNEQFF. The CDR3 DNA reads as TGTGCCAGCAGACAACTAGCGGGGGGCAACAATGAGCAGTTCTTC. The chain couples TRBV6-5 to TRBJ2-1; 12 bases are shared with TRBD2. Germline V gene data show CDR1 as MNHEY and CDR2 as SVGAGI. Losses at the gene ends were 6 bases for V and 5 bases for J; bases not matched to a gene: 5. This CDR3 is 15 amino acids long.

The chain couples TRBV19 to TRBJ1-2; no clear D. Trimming left V 0 bases short and J 4 bases short, with 15 bases between. Germline loops: CDR1 LNHDA, CDR2 SQIVND (reference sequence). This CDR3 is built from 16 residues. The CDR3: CASSIDLFSPSYGYTF. The CDR3 DNA sequence: TGTGCCAGTAGTATAGATCTGTTCTCCCCTTCCTATGGCTACACCTTC.

The chain has TRBV13 and TRBJ1-6, with 8 bases lining up with TRBD1. The CDR3 consists of 18 residues. Germline V lookup: CDR1 PRHDT, CDR2 FYEKMQ (reference sequence). After removal of 4 bases from V and 3 bases from J, the junction contained 11 bases not matched to a gene. This chain's CDR3 is CASSSSSGGLDYNSPLHF. The CDR3 bases are TGTGCCAGCAGCTCCAGTTCAGGGGGCTTGGACTATAATTCACCCCTCCACTTT.

J is TRBJ2-7 and V is TRBV4-1, with D perhaps matching TRBD1 (6 bases). The ends were cut back, 5 bases at V and 3 bases at J, with 17 bases in the middle. Germline lookup yields CDR1 MGHRA and CDR2 YSYEKL. This CDR3 region has 15 residues. The CDR3 nucleotides are TGCGCCAGCAGCACGTACAGGGTCAGTCTCTACGAGCAGTACTTC. Its translation: CASSTYRVSLYEQYF.

The V and J genes are TRBV6-5 and TRBJ2-7, with 7 bases fitting TRBD2. From germline, CDR1 is MNHEY and CDR2 SVGAGI. CDR3 length: 14 residues. V lost 0 bases, J lost 3 bases, and 2 bases stayed unmatched. CDR3 in DNA: TGTGCCAGCAGTTACTCAGCGGGGATCTACGAGCAGTACTTC. Residues: CASSYSAGIYEQYF.

The chain combines TRBV4-2 with TRBJ2-5, with D tentatively TRBD1 (6 bases). Germline CDR1 LGHNA, CDR2 YNFKEQ. The CDR3 length is 16 residues. The V gene lost 0 bases and the J gene lost 1 base, with 12 bases spanning the gap. CDR3 protein: CASSQDPGAGQETQYF. CDR3 nucleotide sequence: TGTGCCAGCAGCCAAGATCCAGGGGCCGGCCAAGAGACCCAGTACTTC.

The chain uses TRBV6-1 and TRBJ1-6, with D perhaps TRBD1 (6 bases). The CDR3 loop spans 14 amino acids. V lost 3 bases to trimming and J lost 9 bases, with 12 bases between them. CDR1 is MNHNS and CDR2 is SASEGT in the germline V gene. In DNA, the CDR3 is TGTGCCAGCAGTGATTGGGGGGCTGCTTCACCCCTCCACTTT. Protein: CASSDWGAASPLHF.

The rearrangement joins TRBV14 to TRBJ2-7; 10 bases are a match to TRBD1. V was clipped by 1 base and J by 3 bases; unmatched bases: 9. The CDR3 length is 17 residues. Per the germline V gene, CDR1 is SGHDN and CDR2 is FVKESK. CDR3 in amino acids: CASSQGLGTGVHYEQYF. For the CDR3, the DNA is TGTGCCAGCAGCCAAGGACTTGGGACAGGGGTCCACTACGAGCAGTACTTC. The full variable domain, with the rest looked up from reference TRBV14 and TRBJ2-7, is EAGVTQFPSHSVIEKGQTVTLRCDPISGHDNLYWYRRVMGKEIKFLLHFVKESKQDESGMPNNRFLAERTGGTYSTLKVQPAELEDSGVYFCASSQGLGTGVHYEQYFGPGTRLTVT.

The chain recombines TRBV2 with TRBJ2-1; 14 nucleotides agree with TRBD2. The CDR3 runs 14 residues. With V trimmed by 11 bases and J by 8 bases, 8 bases remained unmatched. Germline CDR1 SNHLY, CDR2 FYNNEI. CDR3 sequence (DNA): TGTGCCGCGAGTCCGACTAGCGGGGGGGATGAGCAGTTCTTC. Protein sequence: CAASPTSGGDEQFF. The variable domain in full, with the rest retrieved from reference TRBV2 and TRBJ2-1, is EPEVTQTPSHQVTQMGQEVILRCVPISNHLYFYWYRQILGQKVEFLVSFYNNEISEKSEIFDDQFSVERPDGSNFTLKIRSTKLEDSAMYFCAASPTSGGDEQFFGPGTRLTVL.

The sample holds one count of this clone. The J gene is TRBJ1-5, the V gene TRBV7-8, with D possibly being TRBD1 (6 bases). With 3 bases removed from V and 7 bases from J, the gap between germline ends came to 10 bases. CDR1 SGHVS and CDR2 FQNEAQ come from the germline V gene. This CDR3 contains 13 residues. Here the CDR3 DNA reads TGTGCCAGCAGCTTGACAGGTTACCAGCCCCAGCATTTT. Protein: CASSLTGYQPQHF.

This chain joins TRBV6-1 and TRBJ1-4; D uncertain. Per germline, CDR1 MNHNS and CDR2 SASEGT. The CDR3 has 12 amino acids. V lost 6 bases and J lost 11, with 13 bases in between. The CDR3 sequence: CASSEIIPKLFF. The CDR3, as DNA: TGTGCCAGCAGCGAGATAATTCCGAAACTGTTTTTT.

The rearrangement uses TRBV25-1 and TRBJ1-3; the match to TRBD1 covers 8 bases. Per the germline V gene, CDR1 is MGHDK and CDR2 is SYGVNS. V gave up 7 bases and J gave up 1 base; unmatched junction bases: 6. The CDR3 is made up of 15 amino acids. The CDR3 DNA is TGTGCCAGCACAAAGCAGGGGGCATCTGGAAACACCATATATTTT. This codes for CASTKQGASGNTIYF.

V is TRBV4-1 and J is TRBJ2-1, with 10 bases identical to TRBD1. Germline-derived CDR1 and CDR2 are MGHRA and YSYEKL. This CDR3 is 15 amino acids long. With V trimmed by 6 bases and J by 0 bases, 2 bases remained unmatched. The CDR3 loop reads CASSRTGGSYNEQFF. DNA of the CDR3: TGCGCCAGCAGTCGGACAGGGGGCTCCTACAATGAGCAGTTCTTC.

J is TRBJ1-2 and V is TRBV5-6; maybe TRBD1 (5 bases). CDR3 size: 12 residues. Germline V gene sequence: CDR1 SGHDT, CDR2 YYEEEE. The ends were cut back, 5 bases at V and 4 bases at J, with 9 bases in the middle. CDR3: CASRGDSYGYTF. CDR3 DNA: TGTGCCAGCAGAGGGGACTCCTATGGCTACACCTTC.

The J gene is TRBJ2-7, the V gene TRBV10-3, with 9 bases identical to TRBD1. Trimming took 10 bases from V and 1 from J; bases not matched to a gene: 8. Germline V CDR1 and CDR2: ENHRY, SYGVKD. The CDR3 consists of 14 residues. The CDR3, as DNA: TGTGCCACCGACCGAGGGACAGGGTCCTACGAGCAGTACTTC. Its protein is CATDRGTGSYEQYF.

The V and J genes are TRBV27 and TRBJ1-2, with a possible D match to TRBD1 (6 bases). The CDR3 runs 13 residues. Germline lookup yields CDR1 MNHEY and CDR2 SMNVEV (reference sequence). V was cut by 5 bases and J by 5 bases, with 12 bases left in between. The CDR3 nucleotides are TGTGCCAGCAGTCTTGGGACACGGTATGGCTACACCTTC. This sequence encodes CASSLGTRYGYTF.

The CDR3 region is CASSRQGDTSPLHF. CDR3 DNA: TGTGCCAGCAGTAGACAGGGGGATACTTCACCCCTCCACTTT. The chain employs TRBV6-1 and TRBJ1-6; 9 bases match TRBD1. CDR1 and CDR2 (germline): MNHNS, SASEGT. J gave up 9 bases and V 5 bases, and 5 bases lay outside the gene matches. The CDR3 length is 14 residues.

V usage is TRBV27 and J usage is TRBJ2-7; D is perhaps TRBD2 (5 bases). The CDR3 sequence is 15 residues long. From germline, CDR1 is MNHEY and CDR2 SMNVEV (reference sequence). V dropped 0 bases and J dropped 2 bases, with 11 bases sitting between them. The CDR3 is CASSLSTGIAYEQYF. The CDR3 DNA reads as TGTGCCAGCAGTTTATCGACCGGGATCGCCTACGAGCAGTACTTC.

The chain carries TRBV7-8 and TRBJ2-2; 9 bases align to TRBD1. Trimming removed 4 bases from V and 6 bases from J; junction bases left unmatched: 9. CDR3 size: 16 residues. CDR1 is SGHVS, CDR2 FQNEAQ, per germline. Here the CDR3 reads CASSSTGTGMSGELFF. CDR3 bases: TGTGCCAGCAGCTCGACCGGGACAGGGATGTCCGGGGAGCTGTTTTTT.

The chain joins TRBV5-6 to TRBJ1-2; 7 nucleotides match TRBD1. There are 15 residues in the CDR3. From germline, CDR1 is SGHDT and CDR2 YYEEEE. V trimming: 4 bases; J trimming: 4 bases; junction bases outside the gene matches: 10. CDR3 amino acids: CASSAPGQRLYGYTF. The CDR3 DNA is TGTGCCAGCAGCGCCCCGGGACAGAGACTCTATGGCTACACCTTC. The full variable domain, completed using reference TRBV5-6 and TRBJ1-2, is DAGVTQSPTHLIKTRGQQVTLRCSPKSGHDTVSWYQQALGQGPQFIFQYYEEEERQRGNFPDRFSGHQFPNYSSELNVNALLLGDSALYLCASSAPGQRLYGYTFGSGTRLTVV.

The chain couples TRBV4-2 to TRBJ1-6; D unclear. Germline V gene sequence: CDR1 LGHNA, CDR2 YNFKEQ. The V and J ends lost 0 bases and 0 bases respectively, with 12 bases between them. This CDR3 has 18 amino acids. This chain's CDR3 is CASSQDVGGSSYNSPLHF. CDR3 bases: TGTGCCAGCAGCCAAGATGTTGGCGGCAGCTCCTATAATTCACCCCTCCACTTT.

The chain couples TRBV2 to TRBJ1-5; D is unclear. This CDR3 is 13 amino acids long. CDR1 and CDR2 from the germline V gene are SNHLY and FYNNEI. Deletions cut 4 bases from V and 5 bases from J, with 9 bases between. The chain's CDR3 is CASSGSRYQPQHF. The DNA for the CDR3 is TGTGCCAGCAGTGGAAGCCGTTATCAGCCCCAGCATTTT.

V usage is TRBV5-1 and J usage is TRBJ1-6, with D tentatively TRBD1 (5 bases). With 4 bases removed from V and 10 bases from J, the gap between germline ends came to 18 bases. This CDR3 is built from 15 residues. Germline values: CDR1 SGHRS, CDR2 YFSETQ. This CDR3 reads CASSQQTDHRSPLHF. The CDR3 nucleotides are TGCGCCAGCAGCCAACAGACAGACCATAGATCACCCCTCCACTTT.

V is TRBV29-1 and J is TRBJ2-1; no reliable D call. The CDR3 totals 15 residues. CDR1 is SQVTM, CDR2 ANQGSEA, per germline. V lost 1 base to trimming and J lost 6 bases, with 16 bases between them. The CDR3 sequence: CSVEAGRSEFNEQFF. CDR3 DNA: TGCAGCGTTGAAGCCGGGCGGTCTGAGTTCAATGAGCAGTTCTTC.

This clone was counted between two and nine times. The gene calls are TRBV27 and TRBJ1-6; 7 bases agree with TRBD1. The CDR3 totals 17 residues. Germline lookup yields CDR1 MNHEY and CDR2 SMNVEV (reference sequence). V lost 2 bases to trimming and J lost 7 bases; unmatched junction nucleotides: 11. CDR3 in amino acids: CASSLRLTGHLNSPLHF. The CDR3 bases are TGTGCCAGCAGTTTACGCCTGACAGGGCACCTCAATTCACCCCTCCACTTT.

The chain uses TRBV5-4 and TRBJ1-2; D gene uncertain. The germline gives CDR1 SGHNT, CDR2 YYREEE (reference sequence). The CDR3 has 13 amino acids. Trimming cost V 0 bases and J 6 bases, with 9 bases left between them. DNA of the CDR3: TGTGCCAGCAGCTTGGATGGTGTGGATGGCTACACCTTC. It yields the protein CASSLDGVDGYTF. Filled out from reference TRBV5-4 and TRBJ1-2, the complete variable domain reads ETGVTQSPTHLIKTRGQQVTLRCSSQSGHNTVSWYQQALGQGPQFIFQYYREEENGRGNFPPRFSGLQFPNYSSELNVNALELDDSALYLCASSLDGVDGYTFGSGTRLTVV.

The rearrangement joins TRBV7-9 to TRBJ1-6; D not resolved. The V and J ends lost 0 bases and 8 bases respectively, with 8 bases between them. Germline CDR1 is SEHNR and CDR2 is FQNEAQ (reference sequence). The CDR3 covers 14 residues. The CDR3 reads CASSLAPMDSPLHF. The CDR3 DNA sequence: TGTGCCAGCAGCTTAGCACCGATGGATTCACCCCTCCACTTT.

The V and J genes are TRBV11-2 and TRBJ2-7, with TRBD1 matching 7 bases. The CDR3 covers 18 residues. Germline V gene sequence: CDR1 SGHAT, CDR2 FQNNGV. The V and J ends lost 5 bases and 0 bases, in that order; junction bases with no gene match: 16. CDR3 bases: TGTGCCAGCAGCGATAGGGGATCGGTGGACAGGAGCTCCTACGAGCAGTACTTC. It encodes CASSDRGSVDRSSYEQYF.

This clone has a single count. This chain connects TRBV5-5 to TRBJ2-7; D gene unclear. Trimming removed 0 bases at V and 3 bases at J, with 10 bases between. CDR3 size: 14 residues. Germline assignment: CDR1 SGHKS and CDR2 YYEKEE (reference sequence). CDR3 amino acids: CASSLVGGHYEQYF. The CDR3 coding sequence is TGTGCCAGCAGCTTGGTGGGCGGCCACTACGAGCAGTACTTC.